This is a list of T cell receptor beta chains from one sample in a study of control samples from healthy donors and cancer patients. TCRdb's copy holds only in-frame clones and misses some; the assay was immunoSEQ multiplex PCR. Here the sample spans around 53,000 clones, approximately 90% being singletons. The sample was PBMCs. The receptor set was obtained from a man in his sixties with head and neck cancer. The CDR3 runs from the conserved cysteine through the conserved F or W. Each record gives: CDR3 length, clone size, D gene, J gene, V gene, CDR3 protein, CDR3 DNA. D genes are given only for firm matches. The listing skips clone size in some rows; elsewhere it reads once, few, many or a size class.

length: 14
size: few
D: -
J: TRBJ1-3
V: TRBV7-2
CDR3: CASSRGAPGNTIYF
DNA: TGTGCCAGCAGCAGGGGGGCGCCCGGAAACACCATATATTTT

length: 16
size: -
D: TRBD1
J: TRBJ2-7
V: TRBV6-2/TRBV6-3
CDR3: CASTPFSGTATYEQYF
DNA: TGTGCCAGCACCCCCTTCTCCGGGACAGCTACCTACGAGCAGTACTTC

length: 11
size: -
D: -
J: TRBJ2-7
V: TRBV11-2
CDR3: CASSSILEQYF
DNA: TGTGCCAGCAGCTCCATCCTCGAGCAGTACTTC

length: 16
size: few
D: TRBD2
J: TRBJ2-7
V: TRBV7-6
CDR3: CASSLPIAGSSYEQYF
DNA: TGTGCCAGCAGCTTACCCATAGCGGGGAGCTCCTACGAGCAGTACTTC

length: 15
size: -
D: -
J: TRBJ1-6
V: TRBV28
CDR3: CASSPKDRDNSPLHF
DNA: TGTGCCAGCAGCCCCAAAGACAGAGATAATTCACCCCTCCACTTT

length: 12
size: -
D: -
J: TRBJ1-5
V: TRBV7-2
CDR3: CASSLAQGPQHF
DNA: TGTGCCAGCAGCTTAGCCCAAGGGCCCCAGCATTTT

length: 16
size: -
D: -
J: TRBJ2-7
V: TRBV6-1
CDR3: CASSELLGTSRAEQYF
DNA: TGTGCCAGCAGTGAATTACTGGGGACCTCGCGGGCCGAGCAGTACTTC

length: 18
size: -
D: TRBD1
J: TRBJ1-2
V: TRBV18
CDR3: CASSPAGSGTGVYYGYTF
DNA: TGTGCCAGCTCTCCGGCAGGCTCCGGGACAGGGGTGTACTATGGCTACACCTTC

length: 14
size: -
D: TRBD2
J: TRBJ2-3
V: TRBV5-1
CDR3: CASSLGLATDTQYF
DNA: TGCGCCAGCAGCTTAGGACTAGCGACAGATACGCAGTATTTT

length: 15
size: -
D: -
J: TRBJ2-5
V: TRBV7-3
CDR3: CASSLGGASQETQYF
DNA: TGTGCCAGCAGCTTAGGCGGCGCGTCCCAAGAGACCCAGTACTTC

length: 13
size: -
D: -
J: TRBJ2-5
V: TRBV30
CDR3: CAWSPSGDETQYF
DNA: TGTGCCTGGAGTCCGTCAGGGGACGAGACCCAGTACTTC

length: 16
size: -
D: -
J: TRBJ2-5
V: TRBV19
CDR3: CASSPIAGYYQETQYF
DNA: TGTGCCAGTAGCCCCATTGCAGGGTATTACCAAGAGACCCAGTACTTC

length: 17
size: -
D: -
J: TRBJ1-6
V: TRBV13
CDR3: CASSRYRELGYNSPLHF
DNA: TGTGCCAGCAGCCGTTACAGGGAGTTAGGCTATAATTCACCCCTCCACTTT

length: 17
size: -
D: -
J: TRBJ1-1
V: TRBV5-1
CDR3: CASSRSEVLGSGTEAFF
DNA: TGCGCCAGCAGCCGATCAGAAGTCTTGGGGTCCGGCACTGAAGCTTTCTTT

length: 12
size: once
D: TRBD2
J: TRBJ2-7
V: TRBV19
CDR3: CASTAGGREQYF
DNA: TGTGCCAGTACGGCGGGAGGCCGGGAGCAGTACTTC

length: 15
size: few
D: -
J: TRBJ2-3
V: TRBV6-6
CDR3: CASSARTVSTDTQYF
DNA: TGTGCCAGCAGCGCTCGGACTGTCAGCACAGATACGCAGTATTTT

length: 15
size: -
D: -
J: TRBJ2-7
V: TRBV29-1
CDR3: CSVEDETSLSYEQYF
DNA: TGCAGCGTTGAAGATGAGACGTCCCTCTCCTACGAGCAGTACTTC

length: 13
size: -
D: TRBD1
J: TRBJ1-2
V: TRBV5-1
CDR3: CASSPGGSGGYTF
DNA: TGCGCCAGCAGCCCAGGGGGCAGCGGAGGCTACACCTTC

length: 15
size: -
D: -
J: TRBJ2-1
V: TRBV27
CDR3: CASSLRGIYTNEQFF
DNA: TGTGCCAGCAGTTTACGGGGGATTTACACCAATGAGCAGTTCTTC

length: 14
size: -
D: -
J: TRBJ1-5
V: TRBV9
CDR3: CASSVGHGNQPQHF
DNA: TGTGCCAGCAGCGTAGGTCACGGTAATCAGCCCCAGCATTTT

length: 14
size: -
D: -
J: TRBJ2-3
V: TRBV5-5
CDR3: CASSFQGYTDTQYF
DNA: TGTGCCAGCAGCTTCCAGGGGTATACAGATACGCAGTATTTT

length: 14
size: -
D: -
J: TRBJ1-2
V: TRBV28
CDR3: CASTGTASPYGYTF
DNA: TGTGCCAGCACCGGGACTGCCAGTCCCTATGGCTACACCTTC

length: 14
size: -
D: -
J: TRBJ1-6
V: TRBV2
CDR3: CASGREGSRSPLHF
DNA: TGTGCCAGCGGCCGGGAGGGATCGCGATCACCCCTCCACTTT

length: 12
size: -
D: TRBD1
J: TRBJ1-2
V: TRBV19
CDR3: CASHDRVAGYTF
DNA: TGTGCCAGTCACGACAGGGTGGCTGGCTACACCTTC

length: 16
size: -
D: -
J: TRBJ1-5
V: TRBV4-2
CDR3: CASSQGGGGLGQPQHF
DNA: TGTGCCAGCAGCCAAGGTGGGGGGGGTCTAGGGCAGCCCCAGCATTTT

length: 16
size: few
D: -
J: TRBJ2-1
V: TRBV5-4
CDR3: CASSLDPESSYNEQFF
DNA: TGTGCCAGCAGCTTGGACCCGGAGAGCTCCTACAATGAGCAGTTCTTC

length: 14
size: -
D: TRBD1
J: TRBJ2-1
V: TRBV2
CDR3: CASLLGTGVYEQFF
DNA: TGTGCCAGCCTTCTCGGGACAGGGGTTTATGAGCAGTTCTTC

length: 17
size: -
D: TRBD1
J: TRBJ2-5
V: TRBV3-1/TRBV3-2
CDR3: CASSVGTGDNTQETQYF
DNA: TGTGCCAGCAGCGTCGGGACAGGGGACAATACTCAAGAGACCCAGTACTTC

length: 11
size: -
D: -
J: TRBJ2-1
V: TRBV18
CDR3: CASSGGLLQFF
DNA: TGTGCCAGCTCCGGAGGACTGTTGCAGTTCTTC

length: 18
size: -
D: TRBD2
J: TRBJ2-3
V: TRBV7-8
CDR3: CASSLGQTGLAGGDTQYF
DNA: TGTGCCAGCAGCTTAGGGCAAACGGGACTAGCGGGGGGAGATACGCAGTATTTT

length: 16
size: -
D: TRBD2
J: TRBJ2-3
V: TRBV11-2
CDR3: CASRRTSGTSTDTQYF
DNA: TGTGCCAGCAGGCGGACTAGCGGGACAAGCACAGATACGCAGTATTTT

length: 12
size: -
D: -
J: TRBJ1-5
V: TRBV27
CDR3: CASSQGGQPQHF
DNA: TGTGCCAGCAGTCAGGGCGGTCAGCCCCAGCATTTT

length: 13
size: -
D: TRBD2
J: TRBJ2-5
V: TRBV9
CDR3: CASSAGLGGTQYF
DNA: TGTGCCAGCAGCGCCGGACTAGGTGGGACCCAGTACTTC

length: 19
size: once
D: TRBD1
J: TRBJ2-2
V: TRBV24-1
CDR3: CATSDFKWGQGSNTGELFF
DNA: TGTGCCACCAGTGATTTTAAATGGGGACAGGGCTCGAACACCGGGGAGCTGTTTTTT

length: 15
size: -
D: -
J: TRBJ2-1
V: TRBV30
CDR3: CAWSPLGGLNNEQFF
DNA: TGTGCCTGGAGTCCCCTGGGCGGACTGAACAATGAGCAGTTCTTC

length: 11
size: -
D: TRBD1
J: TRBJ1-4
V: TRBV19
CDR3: CASSMTGELFF
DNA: TGTGCCAGTAGTATGACAGGGGAACTGTTTTTT

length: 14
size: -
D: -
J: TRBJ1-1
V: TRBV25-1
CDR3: CASRDPVAGTEAFF
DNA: TGTGCCAGCAGGGACCCCGTGGCCGGGACTGAAGCTTTCTTT

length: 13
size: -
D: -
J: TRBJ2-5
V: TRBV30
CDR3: CAWNGRRRETQYF
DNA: TGTGCCTGGAATGGGAGGCGCCGAGAGACCCAGTACTTC

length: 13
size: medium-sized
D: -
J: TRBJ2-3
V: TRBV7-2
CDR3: CASSLTTTDTQYF
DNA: TGTGCCAGCAGCTTAACAACCACAGATACGCAGTATTTT

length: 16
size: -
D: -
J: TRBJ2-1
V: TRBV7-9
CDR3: CASSGRDGSSYNEQFF
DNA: TGTGCCAGCAGCGGAAGGGACGGTAGCTCCTACAATGAGCAGTTCTTC

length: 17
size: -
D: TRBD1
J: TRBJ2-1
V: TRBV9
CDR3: CASSSPEGRGRENEQFF
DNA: TGTGCCAGCAGCAGCCCCGAGGGAAGGGGGCGCGAGAATGAGCAGTTCTTC

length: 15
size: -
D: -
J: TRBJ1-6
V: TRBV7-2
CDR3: CASSLASSYNSPLHF
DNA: TGTGCCAGCAGCCTCGCTAGCTCCTATAATTCACCCCTCCACTTT

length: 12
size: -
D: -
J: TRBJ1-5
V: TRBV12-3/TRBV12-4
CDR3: CASSLMGQPQHF
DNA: TGTGCCAGCAGTTTGATGGGTCAGCCCCAGCATTTT

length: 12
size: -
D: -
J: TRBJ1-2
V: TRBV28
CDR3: CASSLQDRGYTF
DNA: TGTGCCAGCAGTTTACAGGACCGTGGCTACACCTTC

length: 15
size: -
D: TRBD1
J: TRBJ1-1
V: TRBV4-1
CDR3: CASSLGQGAGTEAFF
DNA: TGCGCCAGCAGCCTTGGACAGGGGGCGGGCACTGAAGCTTTCTTT